A selection of T cell receptor beta chains follows, all from one sample in a study of T cell changes during pregnancy in multiple sclerosis. TCRdb's copy holds only in-frame clones and misses some; the assay was immunoSEQ multiplex PCR. The table shows 39,000 or so clones, with around 90% occurring only once. The specimen comprised CD8+ T cells from peripheral blood mononuclear cells, sampled after pregnancy. Every receptor here comes from a female donor with multiple sclerosis, enrolled in a pregnancy study. The CDR3 runs from the conserved cysteine through the conserved F or W. D genes are given only for firm matches. Clone size, where shown, is once, few, many, or a class for clones that have expanded.

>TRBJ2-7|TRBD2|NA|TRBV11-2
CASSLWESGSLYEQYF
TGTGCCAGCAGCTTATGGGAGAGCGGGAGTCTCTACGAGCAGTACTTC
>TRBJ2-1|TRBD2|NA|TRBV30
CAWIWGGSYGEQFF
TGTGCCTGGATATGGGGCGGGAGTTATGGTGAGCAGTTCTTC
>TRBJ2-7|TRBD1|once|TRBV2
CASSGTGGLGEQYF
TGTGCCAGCAGTGGGACAGGGGGATTGGGTGAGCAGTACTTC
>TRBJ1-2|TRBD1|NA|TRBV4-1
CASSQEETGINYGYTF
TGCGCCAGCAGCCAAGAAGAGACAGGGATTAACTATGGCTACACCTTC
>TRBJ1-2|NA|once|TRBV21-1
CASSPPLRTGGYTF
TGTGCCAGCAGCCCTCCCCTTCGGACAGGGGGCTACACCTTC
>TRBJ2-5|NA|medium-sized|TRBV6-1
CASSEEEGRKTQYF
TGTGCCAGCAGTGAAGAGGAGGGGAGGAAGACCCAGTACTTC
>TRBJ1-2|TRBD1|NA|TRBV7-9
CASSLGRTGIKGYTF
TGTGCCAGCAGCTTAGGGCGGACAGGTATTAAAGGCTACACCTTC
>TRBJ1-1|NA|once|TRBV4-1
CASSRANTEAFF
TGCGCCAGCAGCCGAGCCAACACTGAAGCTTTCTTT
>TRBJ2-6|TRBD2|NA|TRBV5-5
CASSLEGGAAGANVLTF
TGTGCCAGCAGCTTGGAGGGAGGGGCAGCTGGGGCCAACGTCCTGACTTTC
>TRBJ2-7|TRBD1|NA|TRBV5-1
CASSLTGGYEQYF
TGCGCCAGCAGCCTTACAGGGGGCTACGAGCAGTACTTC
>TRBJ2-3|TRBD2|NA|TRBV6-1
CASSELAGSTDTQYF
TGTGCCAGCAGTGAACTAGCGGGGAGCACAGATACGCAGTATTTT
>TRBJ1-4|TRBD1|once|TRBV7-6
CASSLPSGTDGHATNEKLFF
TGTGCCAGCAGCTTACCCTCCGGGACAGACGGACATGCAACTAATGAAAAACTGTTTTTT
>TRBJ2-3|TRBD2|NA|TRBV5-1
CASSFGLGLAETSTDTQYF
TGCGCCAGCAGCTTCGGGCTGGGACTAGCGGAAACTAGCACAGATACGCAGTATTTT
>TRBJ2-1|TRBD1|NA|TRBV6-1
CASSWGQAGNEQFF
TGTGCCAGCAGTTGGGGACAGGCCGGGAATGAGCAGTTCTTC
>TRBJ2-1|TRBD2|few|TRBV27
CASSGLISGGNYNEQFF
TGTGCCAGCAGTGGCCTAATAAGCGGGGGAAATTACAATGAGCAGTTCTTC
>TRBJ2-7|NA|NA|TRBV29-1
CSVVGGRTSSYEQYF
TGCAGCGTTGTAGGAGGACGAACGAGCTCCTACGAGCAGTACTTC
>TRBJ2-5|NA|NA|TRBV4-1
CASSQEVAQGTQYF
TGCGCCAGCAGCCAAGAAGTGGCGCAGGGGACCCAGTACTTC
>TRBJ1-1|TRBD1|once|TRBV2
CASSLSGTGDTEAFF
TGTGCCAGCAGCCTATCCGGGACAGGGGACACTGAAGCTTTCTTT
>TRBJ2-1|TRBD2|NA|TRBV27
CASKRLARTSYNEQFF
TGTGCCAGCAAGCGACTAGCGCGGACCTCCTACAATGAGCAGTTCTTC
>TRBJ2-1|NA|NA|TRBV13
CASSPGGRTGEQFF
TGTGCCAGCAGCCCGGGGGGCCGAACGGGTGAGCAGTTCTTC
>TRBJ2-2|NA|NA|TRBV29-1
CSVVEGAGELFF
TGCAGCGTTGTTGAGGGGGCCGGGGAGCTGTTTTTT
>TRBJ2-4|TRBD2|NA|TRBV6-1
CASSGFSGVGDIQYF
TGTGCCAGCAGTGGCTTTAGCGGGGTGGGGGACATTCAGTACTTC
>TRBJ2-7|TRBD1|NA|TRBV5-4
CASSLHRGQEPIEQYF
TGTGCCAGCAGCTTACACCGGGGACAGGAGCCTATCGAGCAGTACTTC
>TRBJ2-7|NA|NA|TRBV28
CASSLWQGPYEQYF
TGTGCCAGCAGTTTATGGCAGGGCCCCTACGAGCAGTACTTC
>TRBJ1-1|NA|once|TRBV7-9
CASSVGTEAFF
TGTGCCAGCAGCGTCGGCACTGAAGCTTTCTTT
>TRBJ2-2|NA|NA|TRBV2
CASSRDSSTGELFF
TGTGCCAGCAGTCGGGACTCGTCAACCGGGGAGCTGTTTTTT
>TRBJ2-2|NA|NA|TRBV5-4
CASSDTSRNPGELFF
TGTGCCAGCAGCGATACCTCTAGAAATCCCGGGGAGCTGTTTTTT
>TRBJ2-1|NA|NA|TRBV7-7
CASSPEVGDNEQFF
TGTGCCAGCAGCCCAGAGGTAGGGGACAATGAGCAGTTCTTC
>TRBJ2-5|NA|NA|TRBV7-9
CASSLEIWETQYF
TGTGCCAGCAGTCTCGAGATTTGGGAGACCCAGTACTTC
>TRBJ2-5|NA|NA|TRBV29-1
CSVEDRGLPGSETQYF
TGCAGCGTTGAAGATCGAGGACTCCCCGGGTCGGAGACCCAGTACTTC
>TRBJ1-5|TRBD1|NA|TRBV19
CASSPPGQGSDQPQHF
TGTGCCAGTAGTCCTCCGGGACAGGGGTCGGATCAGCCCCAGCATTTT
>TRBJ1-2|NA|NA|TRBV13
CASSLGRQPYVRSSGYTF
TGTGCCAGCAGCTTAGGGCGACAGCCCTATGTTAGGAGTTCGGGCTACACCTTC
>TRBJ2-2|NA|NA|TRBV18
CASSPPTSNAGELFF
TGTGCCAGCTCACCACCTACGAGCAACGCCGGGGAGCTGTTTTTT
>TRBJ1-2|TRBD1|NA|TRBV7-9
CASSLGTASGYTF
TGTGCCAGCAGCCTGGGGACAGCATCTGGCTACACCTTC
>TRBJ1-4|TRBD1|NA|TRBV9
CASSPPPGQGGEKLFF
TGTGCCAGCAGCCCTCCCCCGGGACAGGGCGGGGAAAAACTGTTTTTT
>TRBJ1-1|NA|NA|TRBV2
CASSEDSLNTEAFF
TGTGCCAGCAGTGAAGACAGTTTGAACACTGAAGCTTTCTTT
>TRBJ2-7|NA|NA|TRBV29-1
CSVPRTGNEQYF
TGCAGCGTTCCTCGGACTGGGAACGAGCAGTACTTC
>TRBJ2-1|TRBD2|NA|TRBV6-1
CASSDGTSGSLTDKDEQFF
TGTGCCAGCAGTGACGGGACTAGCGGGAGCTTGACGGACAAGGATGAGCAGTTCTTC